Shown below are 10 T cell receptor beta chains from a single sample sequenced in a study of cytomegalovirus exposure and HLA in healthy donors. Using immunoSEQ multiplex PCR, the repertoire was profiled, and TCRdb retains in-frame clones only, with some absent. The table records about 73,000 clones, approximately 94% of them present only once. The sequenced sample was PBMCs. The receptors come from a woman between 18 and 30 years old in good health and CMV-seropositive.

The chain links TRBV5-6 to TRBJ2-1; TRBD2 might be the D (5 bases). Germline V gene data show CDR1 as SGHDT and CDR2 as YYEEEE. This CDR3 spans 17 amino acids. V was cut by 2 bases and J by 5 bases, with 20 bases left in between. In DNA form, the CDR3 reads TGTGCCAGCAGCTTTTGGGTGGACTCCTACCGTCACAATGAGCAGTTCTTC. The encoded protein is CASSFWVDSYRHNEQFF.

The chain employs TRBV14 and TRBJ1-1; unclear D gene. Per the germline V gene, CDR1 is SGHDN and CDR2 is FVKESK. With 5 bases removed from V and 3 bases from J, the gap between germline ends came to 13 bases. The CDR3 covers 14 residues. DNA for the CDR3: TGTGCCAGCAGCGGTTTGGGAGGAGACACTGAAGCTTTCTTT. It yields the protein CASSGLGGDTEAFF. Drawing the rest from reference TRBV14 and TRBJ1-1, the complete variable domain is EAGVTQFPSHSVIEKGQTVTLRCDPISGHDNLYWYRRVMGKEIKFLLHFVKESKQDESGMPNNRFLAERTGGTYSTLKVQPAELEDSGVYFCASSGLGGDTEAFFGQGTRLTVV.

The chain couples TRBV28 to TRBJ1-1; 8 bases are a match to TRBD1. With 6 bases clipped from V and 5 bases from J, the junction kept 8 bases outside the gene matches. CDR3 length equals 14 residues. Germline CDR1 MDHEN, CDR2 SYDVKM. The CDR3 bases are TGTGCCAGCAGGCCCCCGAACAGGGGGACTGAAGCTTTCTTT. As protein: CASRPPNRGTEAFF.

The chain employs TRBV28 and TRBJ1-1; D perhaps matches TRBD1 (6 bases). V shed 7 bases and J shed 1 base, with 22 bases lying between them. The germline V gene has CDR1 MDHEN and CDR2 SYDVKM. This CDR3 has 17 amino acids. The CDR3 region has the DNA TGTGCCAGCACTCAACGGGTGAGGGGGGGAAGGAACACTGAAGCTTTCTTT. Translation: CASTQRVRGGRNTEAFF.

The rearrangement links TRBV9 to TRBJ2-3; 7 bases fit TRBD2. Germline CDR1 and CDR2: SGDLS and YYNGEE. The CDR3 sequence is 12 residues long. Trimming took 3 bases from V and 10 from J; bases not matched to a gene: 5. The CDR3 region is CASSAIAGAQYF. CDR3 nucleotides: TGTGCCAGCAGCGCAATAGCGGGCGCGCAGTATTTT.

V is TRBV15 and J is TRBJ2-5, with D possibly TRBD2 on 5 matching bases. Per germline, CDR1 LNHNV and CDR2 YYDKDF (reference sequence). This CDR3 is 15 amino acids long. V gave up 1 base and J gave up 1 base, with 10 bases separating them. The CDR3 protein is CATSRVTGIQETQYF. The CDR3 DNA sequence: TGTGCCACCAGCAGAGTAACGGGGATCCAAGAGACCCAGTACTTC. The entire variable domain, with the rest obtained from reference TRBV15 and TRBJ2-5, is as follows: DAMVIQNPRYQVTQFGKPVTLSCSQTLNHNVMYWYQQKSSQAPKLLFHYYDKDFNNEADTPDNFQSRRPNTSFCFLDIRSPGLGDTAMYLCATSRVTGIQETQYFGPGTRLLVL.

The V call is TRBV10-3, the J call TRBJ2-3; D possibly corresponds to TRBD2 (6 bases). The CDR3 loop spans 15 amino acids. Germline CDR1 is ENHRY and CDR2 is SYGVKD. V was trimmed by 0 bases and J by 5 bases, leaving 12 bases between them. In DNA, the CDR3 is TGTGCCATCAGTGAGTCGGGGGTGCGGGAAGATACGCAGTATTTT. It specifies CAISESGVREDTQYF.

This chain joins TRBV7-9 and TRBJ1-6, with 7 bases aligning to TRBD1. CDR1 and CDR2 from the germline V gene are SEHNR and FQNEAQ (reference sequence). Trimming cost V 5 bases and J 3 bases; bases outside gene matches: 7. This CDR3 has 16 amino acids. Here the CDR3 DNA reads TGTGCCAGCAGCCCCGACAGGGCTCTCTATAATTCACCCCTCCACTTT. It codes for CASSPDRALYNSPLHF.

The table lists this clone with a count of one. DNA of the CDR3: TGTGCCAGCTCGGCGGGGGAAAACTCCTACAATGAGCAGTTCTTC. It specifies CASSAGENSYNEQFF. The V call is TRBV18, the J call TRBJ2-1; 7 nucleotides line up with TRBD2. After removal of 6 bases from V and 0 bases from J, the junction contained 5 bases not matched to a gene. CDR1 is KGHSH and CDR2 is LQKENI in the germline V gene. The CDR3 spans 15 residues.

The chain couples TRBV4-1 to TRBJ1-1, with a weak D call TRBD1 (6 bases). V was clipped by 1 base and J by 4 bases, with 13 bases between them. Germline assignment: CDR1 MGHRA and CDR2 YSYEKL. The CDR3 consists of 15 residues. CDR3 bases: TGCGCCAGCAGCCAAGCAACAGGGAAGGTCACTGAAGCTTTCTTT. This gives the protein CASSQATGKVTEAFF.